The 20 T cell receptor beta chains below were found in one sample sequenced in a study of T cell repertoires in cytomegalovirus infection. Their specific antigens are unknown. TCRdb ran MiXCR on the reads and lists one entry per CDR3 protein. Here the sample spans about 770,000 distinct CDR3 sequences, 25% to 30% being singletons. The specimen was cultured CD8+ T cells from PBMCs, collected from culture after CMV antigen stimulation. The receptors were gathered from a human donor in good health (CMV status not recorded). Some clones in this sample may be carry-over from other donors' samples.

This CDR3 reads CASSSGGFGDEQFF. CDR3 nucleotide sequence: TGTGCCAGCAGCTCGGGTGGGTTCGGGGATGAGCAGTTCTTC. The chain is built from TRBV5-4 and TRBJ2-1; D possibly corresponds to TRBD2 (5 bases). Germline lookup yields CDR1 SGHNT and CDR2 YYREEE (reference sequence). The CDR3 extends over 14 amino acids. V gave up 3 bases and J gave up 8 bases, with 15 bases separating them. Combining the CDR3 with reference TRBV5-4 and TRBJ2-1 gives the whole variable domain ETGVTQSPTHLIKTRGQQVTLRCSSQSGHNTVSWYQQALGQGPQFIFQYYREEENGRGNFPPRFSGLQFPNYSSELNVNALELDDSALYLCASSSGGFGDEQFFGPGTRLTVL.

This clonotype was found many times. V and J are TRBV6-1 and TRBJ2-3; D unclear. This CDR3 spans 11 amino acids. Germline CDR1 reads MNHNS; CDR2 reads SASEGT. The V and J ends lost 6 bases and 2 bases respectively, with 3 bases between them. CDR3 sequence: CASRNTDTQYF. The CDR3 bases are TGTGCCAGCAGAAACACAGATACGCAGTATTTT.

In its sample, this clonotype was seen a few times. The J gene is TRBJ2-7, the V gene TRBV7-8, with 7 bases matching TRBD1. CDR3 length: 14 amino acids. Germline V gene sequence: CDR1 SGHVS, CDR2 FQNEAQ. Trimming cost V 2 bases and J 2 bases; bases outside gene matches: 3. CDR3 sequence: CASSLNRGPYEQYV. The CDR3 DNA sequence: TGTGCCAGCAGCTTAAACAGGGGTCCCTACGAGCAGTACGTC.

This clonotype was picked up a small number of times. The chain carries TRBV10-3 and TRBJ1-1; D might be TRBD1 (5 bases). V was clipped by 0 bases and J by 5 bases, with 13 bases between them. CDR3 length: 15 residues. The germline gives CDR1 ENHRY, CDR2 SYGVKD. The CDR3 sequence: CAISESRMGGTEAFF. The CDR3, as DNA: TGTGCCATCAGTGAGTCGAGGATGGGGGGGACTGAAGCTTTCTTT.

The V gene is TRBV2, the J gene TRBJ2-2; tentatively, D is TRBD1 or TRBD2 (6 bases each). Germline assignment: CDR1 SNHLY and CDR2 FYNNEI. The CDR3 length is 15 residues. V gave up 10 bases and J gave up 5 bases, with 20 bases separating them. The CDR3, as DNA: TGTGCCATAGCAGCGGGCAGGGGAAATACCGGGGAGCTGTTTTTT. As protein: CAIAAGRGNTGELFF.

V and J are TRBV27 and TRBJ1-5; the D is unclear. In germline, CDR1 is MNHEY, CDR2 SMNVEV (reference sequence). Trimming shortened V by 6 bases and J by 3 bases, and 12 bases separated the two germline ends. The CDR3 is made up of 14 amino acids. The CDR3 coding sequence is TGTGCCAGCAGCGTTGCGTGGGACAATCAGCCCCAGCATTTT. Its translation is CASSVAWDNQPQHF.

This clonotype was observed a handful of times. The J gene is TRBJ2-2, the V gene TRBV27, with D possibly being TRBD1 (6 bases). Germline V CDR1 and CDR2: MNHEY, SMNVEV (reference sequence). The CDR3 runs to 15 residues. V was pared by 5 bases and J by 3 bases, with 13 bases between. The CDR3 region is CASSPGTLHTGELFF. CDR3 DNA sequence: TGTGCCAGCAGTCCCGGGACATTGCACACCGGGGAGCTGTTTTTT.

The sample holds a few counts of this clonotype. The gene calls are TRBV2 and TRBJ2-7; D unclear. V was cut by 3 bases and J by 8 bases, with 14 bases left in between. Germline values: CDR1 SNHLY, CDR2 FYNNEI. This CDR3 is 13 amino acids long. The CDR3 reads CASSDLPLRQQYF. The CDR3, as DNA: TGTGCCAGCAGTGACTTGCCCTTAAGGCAGCAGTACTTC.

Only a few counts were recorded for this clonotype. The J gene is TRBJ2-1, the V gene TRBV29-1; 13 bases are a match to TRBD2. Germline V gene lookup returns CDR1 SQVTM and CDR2 ANQGSEA. CDR3 length: 16 residues. The V gene end was trimmed by 6 bases and the J gene end by 0 bases; junction bases not matched to a gene: 5. As DNA, the CDR3 is TGCAGCGTCAAGGGACTAGCGGGGAGCTCCTACAATGAGCAGTTCTTC. It translates to CSVKGLAGSSYNEQFF.

The chain couples TRBV19 to TRBJ1-2, with TRBD1 matching 7 bases. The CDR3 contains 16 residues. Trimming cost V 3 bases and J 1 base; bases outside gene matches: 8. Germline lookup yields CDR1 LNHDA and CDR2 SQIVND (reference sequence). The DNA of the CDR3 is TGTGCCAGTAGTATCTCCAGACAGGGAAGTAACTATGGCTACACCTTC. This sequence encodes CASSISRQGSNYGYTF.

This clonotype was recorded many times. The V gene is TRBV12-3 or TRBV12-4, the J gene TRBJ2-7; TRBD1 or TRBD2 may be the D gene (5 bases each). This CDR3 region has 15 residues. V shed 6 bases and J shed 5 bases, with 20 bases lying between them. The DNA for the CDR3 is TGTGCCAGCAGGACGGGGACGGGTACGGGACACGAGCAGTACTTC. It is translated as CASRTGTGTGHEQYF.

V and J are TRBV14 and TRBJ2-7; possible D gene TRBD1, 6 bases. The germline CDR1 and CDR2 sequences are SGHDN and FVKESK. V gave up 4 bases and J gave up 6 bases, with 13 bases separating them. This CDR3 region has 13 residues. The CDR3 sequence: CASSRALRGEQYV. Written as DNA, the CDR3 is TGTGCCAGCAGCCGGGCCCTCAGGGGCGAGCAGTACGTC.

V and J are TRBV20-1 and TRBJ1-1; a weak D match, TRBD1 (6 bases). V lost 0 bases, J lost 5 bases, and 16 bases lay in between. This CDR3 is 15 amino acids long. CDR1 DFQATT and CDR2 SNEGSKA come from the germline V gene (reference sequence). DNA for the CDR3: TGCAGTGCTAGAGATTTCCCAGGGGAGGAGACTGAAGCTTTCTTT. This encodes CSARDFPGEETEAFF.

This clonotype was picked up a small number of times. This rearrangement joins TRBV2 to TRBJ2-7; 7 nucleotides match TRBD2. Looked up from germline, CDR1 is SNHLY and CDR2 is FYNNEI. The CDR3 extends over 13 amino acids. V lost 10 bases to trimming and J lost 3 bases; unmatched junction nucleotides: 9. DNA of the CDR3: TGTGCCACCCTGAGGGAGGGAATCTACGAGCAGTACTTC. The encoded protein is CATLREGIYEQYF.

The chain links TRBV28 to TRBJ1-2, with D unclear. The V gene's germline CDR1 is MDHEN and CDR2 SYDVKM. The V end lost 10 bases, the J end lost 6 bases, and 21 bases lay between the germline ends. The CDR3 sequence is 14 residues long. This CDR3 reads CATARFDLIDGYTF. The CDR3 DNA sequence: TGTGCCACCGCCAGATTTGATCTTATCGATGGCTACACCTTC.

The rearrangement joins TRBV7-6 to TRBJ2-4; no firm D call. The V end was cut by 1 base, the J end by 0 bases, with 7 bases between. The CDR3 is 15 amino acids. Germline CDR1 SGHVS, CDR2 FNYEAQ. The CDR3 sequence: CASSLDGLAKNIQYF. CDR3 nucleotides: TGTGCCAGCAGCTTAGACGGGTTAGCCAAAAACATTCAGTACTTC.

The CDR3 DNA reads as TGTGCCAGCAGTCCTAAAGGGCACCTTGAGCAGTTCTTC. This codes for CASSPKGHLEQFF. V gene TRBV27 combines with J gene TRBJ2-1; D is unclear. CDR3 length equals 13 residues. Germline V gene lookup returns CDR1 MNHEY and CDR2 SMNVEV (reference sequence). Trimming took 5 bases from V and 9 from J, leaving 14 bases between them.

The chain links TRBV4-2 to TRBJ1-2, with D uncertain. The CDR3 consists of 15 residues. Germline assignment: CDR1 LGHNA and CDR2 YNFKEQ. Trimming removed 1 base at V and 4 bases at J, with 13 bases between. This CDR3 is CASSQGLQPGYGYTF. The CDR3 nucleotides read TGTGCCAGCAGCCAAGGTCTACAGCCGGGCTATGGCTACACCTTC.

This clonotype was seen a few times. The chain recombines TRBV6-8 with TRBJ2-5, with 12 bases that match TRBD2. J was trimmed by 1 base and V by 2 bases; bases with no gene match: 2. The CDR3 covers 16 residues. In germline, CDR1 is MNHGY, CDR2 SAAAGT. The CDR3 loop is CASSYPTSGGQETQYF. For the CDR3, the DNA is TGTGCCAGCAGTTACCCGACTAGCGGGGGCCAAGAGACCCAGTACTTC.

This clonotype was counted between two and nine times. The CDR3 spells CATSDFNRGVEQFF. The CDR3 DNA is TGTGCCACCAGTGATTTCAACAGGGGGGTTGAGCAGTTCTTC. The J gene is TRBJ2-1, the V gene TRBV24-1; TRBD1 matches 8 bases. V lost 1 base and J lost 9; bases outside the gene matches: 4. From germline, CDR1 is KGHDR and CDR2 SFDVKD. The CDR3 contains 14 residues.